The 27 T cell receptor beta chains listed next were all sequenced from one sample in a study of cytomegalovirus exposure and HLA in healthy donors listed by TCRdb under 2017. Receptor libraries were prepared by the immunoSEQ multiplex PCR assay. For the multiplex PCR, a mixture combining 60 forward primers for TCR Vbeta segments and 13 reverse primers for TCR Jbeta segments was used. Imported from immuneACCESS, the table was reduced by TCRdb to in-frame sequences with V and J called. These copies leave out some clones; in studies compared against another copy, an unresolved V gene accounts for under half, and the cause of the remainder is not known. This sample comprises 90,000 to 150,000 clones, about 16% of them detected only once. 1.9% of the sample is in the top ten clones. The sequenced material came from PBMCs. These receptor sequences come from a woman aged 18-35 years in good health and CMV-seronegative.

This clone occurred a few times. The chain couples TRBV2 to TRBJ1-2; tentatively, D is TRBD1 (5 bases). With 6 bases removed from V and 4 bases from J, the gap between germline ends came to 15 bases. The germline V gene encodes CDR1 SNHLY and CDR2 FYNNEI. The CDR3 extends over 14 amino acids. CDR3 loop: CASRPQGSGYGYTF. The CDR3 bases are TGTGCCAGCAGACCGCAGGGAAGTGGCTATGGCTACACCTTC. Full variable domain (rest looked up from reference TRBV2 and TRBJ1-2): EPEVTQTPSHQVTQMGQEVILRCVPISNHLYFYWYRQILGQKVEFLVSFYNNEISEKSEIFDDQFSVERPDGSNFTLKIRSTKLEDSAMYFCASRPQGSGYGYTFGSGTRLTVV.

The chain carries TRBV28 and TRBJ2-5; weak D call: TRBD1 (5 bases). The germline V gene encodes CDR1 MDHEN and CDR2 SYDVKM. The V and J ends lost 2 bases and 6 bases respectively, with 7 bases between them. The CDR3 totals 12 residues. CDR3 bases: TGTGCCAGCAGTTTAGCAGGGAAGACCCAGTACTTC. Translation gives CASSLAGKTQYF.

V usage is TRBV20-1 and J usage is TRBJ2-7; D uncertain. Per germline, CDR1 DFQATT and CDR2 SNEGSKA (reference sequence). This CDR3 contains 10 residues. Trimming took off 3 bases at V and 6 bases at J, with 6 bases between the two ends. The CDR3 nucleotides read TGCAGTGCTAGTCCGAGCGAGCAGTACTTC. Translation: CSASPSEQYF.

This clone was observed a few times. The CDR3 sequence is CASSQELDQPQHF. The CDR3 DNA reads as TGCGCCAGCAGCCAAGAATTAGATCAGCCCCAGCATTTT. V and J are TRBV4-3 and TRBJ1-5; D not certain. The CDR3 length is 13 residues. The V gene lost 0 bases and the J gene lost 5 bases, with 5 bases spanning the gap. Germline CDR1 LGHNA, CDR2 YSLEER.

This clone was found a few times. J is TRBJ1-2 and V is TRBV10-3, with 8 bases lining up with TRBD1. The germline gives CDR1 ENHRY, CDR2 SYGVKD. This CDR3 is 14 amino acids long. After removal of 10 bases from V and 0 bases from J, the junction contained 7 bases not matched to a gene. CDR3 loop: CATIGTGANYGYTF. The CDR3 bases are TGTGCCACCATTGGGACAGGAGCTAACTATGGCTACACCTTC.

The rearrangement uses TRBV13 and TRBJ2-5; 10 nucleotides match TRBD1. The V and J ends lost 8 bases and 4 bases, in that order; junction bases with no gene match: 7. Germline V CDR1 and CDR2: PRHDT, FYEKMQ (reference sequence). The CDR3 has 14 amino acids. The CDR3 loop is CASGARQGAETQYF. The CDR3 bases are TGTGCCAGCGGCGCCCGACAGGGGGCAGAGACCCAGTACTTC. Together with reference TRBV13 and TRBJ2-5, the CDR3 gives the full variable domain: AAGVIQSPRHLIKEKRETATLKCYPIPRHDTVYWYQQGPGQDPQFLISFYEKMQSDKGSIPDRFSAQQFSDYHSELNMSSLELGDSALYFCASGARQGAETQYFGPGTRLLVL.

CDR3 sequence: CASSPSGVSNQPQHF. CDR3 nucleotides: TGTGCCAGCAGCCCGTCCGGTGTCAGCAATCAGCCCCAGCATTTT. The V call is TRBV9, the J call TRBJ1-5; no clear D. Trimming removed 4 bases at V and 1 base at J, with 12 bases between. The germline V gene encodes CDR1 SGDLS and CDR2 YYNGEE. The CDR3 loop spans 15 amino acids.

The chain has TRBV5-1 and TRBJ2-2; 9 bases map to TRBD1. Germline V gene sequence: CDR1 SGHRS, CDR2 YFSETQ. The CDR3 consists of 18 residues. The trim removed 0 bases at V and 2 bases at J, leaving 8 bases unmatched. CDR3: CASSLATGGGRNTGELFF. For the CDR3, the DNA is TGCGCCAGCAGCTTGGCTACAGGGGGCGGGCGAAACACCGGGGAGCTGTTTTTT.

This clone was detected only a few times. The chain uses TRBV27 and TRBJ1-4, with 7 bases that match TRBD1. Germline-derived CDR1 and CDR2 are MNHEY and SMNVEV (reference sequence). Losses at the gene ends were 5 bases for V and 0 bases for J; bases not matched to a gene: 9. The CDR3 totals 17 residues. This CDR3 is CASSGRQGFATNEKLFF. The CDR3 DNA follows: TGTGCCAGCAGTGGACGACAGGGATTTGCAACTAATGAAAAACTGTTTTTT. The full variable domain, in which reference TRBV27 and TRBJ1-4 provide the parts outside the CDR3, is EAQVTQNPRYLITVTGKKLTVTCSQNMNHEYMSWYRQDPGLGLRQIYYSMNVEVTDKGDVPEGYKVSRKEKRNFPLILESPSPNQTSLYFCASSGRQGFATNEKLFFGSGTQLSVL.

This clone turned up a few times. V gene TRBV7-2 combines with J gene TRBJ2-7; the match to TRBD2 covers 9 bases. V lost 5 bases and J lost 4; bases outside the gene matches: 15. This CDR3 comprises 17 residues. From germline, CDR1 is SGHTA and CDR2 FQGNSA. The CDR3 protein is CASSLSLGLAKAYEQYF. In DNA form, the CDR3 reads TGTGCCAGCAGCCTATCACTCGGACTAGCGAAAGCATACGAGCAGTACTTC.

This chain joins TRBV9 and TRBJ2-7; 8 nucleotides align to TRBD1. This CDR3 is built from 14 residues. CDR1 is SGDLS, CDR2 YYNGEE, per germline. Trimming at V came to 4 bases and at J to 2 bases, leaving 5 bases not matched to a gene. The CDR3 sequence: CASSLGQATYEQYF. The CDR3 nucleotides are TGTGCCAGCAGCCTGGGACAGGCAACCTACGAGCAGTACTTC.

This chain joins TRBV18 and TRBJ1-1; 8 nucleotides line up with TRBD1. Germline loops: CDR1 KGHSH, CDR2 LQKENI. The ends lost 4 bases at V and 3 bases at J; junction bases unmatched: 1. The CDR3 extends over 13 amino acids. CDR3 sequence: CASSLTGDTEAFF. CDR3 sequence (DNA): TGTGCCAGCTCACTGACAGGGGACACTGAAGCTTTCTTT.

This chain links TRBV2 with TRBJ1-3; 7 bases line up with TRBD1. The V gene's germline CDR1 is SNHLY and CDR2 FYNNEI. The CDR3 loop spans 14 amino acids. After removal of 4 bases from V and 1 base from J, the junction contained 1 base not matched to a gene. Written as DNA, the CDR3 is TGTGCCAGCAGTGCACAGGGGTCTGGAAACACCATATATTTT. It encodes CASSAQGSGNTIYF.

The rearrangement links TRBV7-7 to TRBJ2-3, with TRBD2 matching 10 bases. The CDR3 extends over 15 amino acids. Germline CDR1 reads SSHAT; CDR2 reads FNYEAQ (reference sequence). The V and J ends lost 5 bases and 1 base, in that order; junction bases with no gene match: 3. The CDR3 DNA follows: TGTGCCAGCAGCCTAACTAGCGGGGGCACAGATACGCAGTATTTT. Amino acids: CASSLTSGGTDTQYF.

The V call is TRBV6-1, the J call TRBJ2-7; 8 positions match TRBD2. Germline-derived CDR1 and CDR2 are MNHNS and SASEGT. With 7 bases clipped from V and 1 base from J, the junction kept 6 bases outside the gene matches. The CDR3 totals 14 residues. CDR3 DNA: TGTGCCAGCAAAACGGGAGGGATTTCCTACGAGCAGTACTTC. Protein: CASKTGGISYEQYF.

The CDR3 bases are TGTGCCAGCAGCGAGGTCCAGGGGAACACTGAAGCTTTCTTT. Translated, it gives CASSEVQGNTEAFF. The chain employs TRBV13 and TRBJ1-1, with D perhaps TRBD1 (5 bases). The germline V and J ends were trimmed by 5 bases and 1 base, with 11 bases remaining between them. Germline CDR1 PRHDT, CDR2 FYEKMQ (reference sequence). This CDR3 spans 14 amino acids.

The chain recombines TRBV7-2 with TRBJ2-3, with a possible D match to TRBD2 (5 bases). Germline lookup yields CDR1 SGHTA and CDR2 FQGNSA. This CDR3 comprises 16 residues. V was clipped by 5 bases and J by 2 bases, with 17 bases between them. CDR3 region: CASSPRAVHHTDTQYF. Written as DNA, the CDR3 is TGTGCCAGCAGCCCCCGAGCGGTGCACCACACAGATACGCAGTATTTT.

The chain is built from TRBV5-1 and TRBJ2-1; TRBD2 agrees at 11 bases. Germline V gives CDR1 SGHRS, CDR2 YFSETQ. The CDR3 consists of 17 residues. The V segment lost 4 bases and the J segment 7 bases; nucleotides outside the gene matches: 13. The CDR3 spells CASSPDLTRTSGNEQFF. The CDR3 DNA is TGCGCCAGCAGCCCGGACCTAACTCGGACTAGCGGGAATGAGCAGTTCTTC.

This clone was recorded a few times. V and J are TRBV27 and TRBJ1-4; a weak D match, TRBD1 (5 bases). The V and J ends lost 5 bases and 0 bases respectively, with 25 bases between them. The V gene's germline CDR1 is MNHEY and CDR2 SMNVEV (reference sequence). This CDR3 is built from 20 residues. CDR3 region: CASSLIKPGLGLATNEKLFF. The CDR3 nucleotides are TGTGCCAGCAGTCTCATAAAACCGGGACTTGGGCTTGCAACTAATGAAAAACTGTTTTTT.

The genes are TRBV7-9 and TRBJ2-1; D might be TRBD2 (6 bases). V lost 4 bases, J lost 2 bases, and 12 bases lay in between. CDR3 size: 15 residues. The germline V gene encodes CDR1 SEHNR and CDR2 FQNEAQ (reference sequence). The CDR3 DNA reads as TGTGCCAGCAGCTATGGTGGGAGGACCTACAATGAGCAGTTCTTC. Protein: CASSYGGRTYNEQFF.

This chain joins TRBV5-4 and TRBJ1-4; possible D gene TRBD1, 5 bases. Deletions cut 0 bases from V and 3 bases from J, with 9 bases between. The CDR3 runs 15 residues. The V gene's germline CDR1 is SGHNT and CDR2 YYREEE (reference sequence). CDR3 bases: TGTGCCAGCAGCTTGGGCGGGGACCCTAATGAAAAACTGTTTTTT. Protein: CASSLGGDPNEKLFF.

CDR3 sequence (DNA): TGTGCCAGCAGCCCAGCCGGGAGGATAACCGTCACCGGGGAGCTGTTTTTT. Translating it yields CASSPAGRITVTGELFF. The V gene is TRBV11-3, the J gene TRBJ2-2; 7 bases agree with TRBD2. V lost 5 bases, J lost 4 bases, and 13 bases stayed unmatched. The germline CDR1 and CDR2 sequences are SGHNT and YENEEA. CDR3 size: 17 residues.

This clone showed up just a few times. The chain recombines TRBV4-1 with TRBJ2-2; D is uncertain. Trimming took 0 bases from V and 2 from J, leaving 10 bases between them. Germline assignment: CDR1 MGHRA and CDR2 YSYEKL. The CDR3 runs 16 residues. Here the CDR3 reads CASSQDLAENTGELFF. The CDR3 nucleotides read TGCGCCAGCAGCCAAGATTTGGCGGAAAACACCGGGGAGCTGTTTTTT.

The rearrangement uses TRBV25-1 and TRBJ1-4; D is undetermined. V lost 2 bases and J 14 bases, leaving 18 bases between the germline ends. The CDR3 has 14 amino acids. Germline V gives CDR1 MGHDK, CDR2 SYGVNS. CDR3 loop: CASSEPPVECRLFF. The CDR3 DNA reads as TGTGCCAGCAGTGAACCCCCGGTTGAGTGTCGGCTGTTTTTT.

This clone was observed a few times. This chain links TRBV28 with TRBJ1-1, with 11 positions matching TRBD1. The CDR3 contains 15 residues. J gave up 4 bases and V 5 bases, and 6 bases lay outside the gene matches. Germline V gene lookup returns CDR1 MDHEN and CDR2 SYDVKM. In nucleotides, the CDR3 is TGTGCCAGCAGTCTCGGACAGGGGGCCTCCACTGAAGCTTTCTTT. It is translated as CASSLGQGASTEAFF.

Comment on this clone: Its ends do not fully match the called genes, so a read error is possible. CDR3 nucleotide sequence: TGTGCCAGCAGCTTACGTGGGCAGGGATTCTCCTCCGAGCAGTACTTC. Its protein product is CASSLRGQGFSSEQYF. The chain uses TRBV11-2 and TRBJ2-7; tentative D call: TRBD1 (5 bases). The length of the CDR3 is 16 residues. Germline CDR1 SGHAT, CDR2 FQNNGV.

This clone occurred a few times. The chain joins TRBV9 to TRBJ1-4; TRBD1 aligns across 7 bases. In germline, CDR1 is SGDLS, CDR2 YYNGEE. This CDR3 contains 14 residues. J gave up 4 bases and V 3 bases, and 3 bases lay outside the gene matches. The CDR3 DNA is TGTGCCAGCAGCGCACAGGGGAATAATGAAAAACTGTTTTTT. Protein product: CASSAQGNNEKLFF.